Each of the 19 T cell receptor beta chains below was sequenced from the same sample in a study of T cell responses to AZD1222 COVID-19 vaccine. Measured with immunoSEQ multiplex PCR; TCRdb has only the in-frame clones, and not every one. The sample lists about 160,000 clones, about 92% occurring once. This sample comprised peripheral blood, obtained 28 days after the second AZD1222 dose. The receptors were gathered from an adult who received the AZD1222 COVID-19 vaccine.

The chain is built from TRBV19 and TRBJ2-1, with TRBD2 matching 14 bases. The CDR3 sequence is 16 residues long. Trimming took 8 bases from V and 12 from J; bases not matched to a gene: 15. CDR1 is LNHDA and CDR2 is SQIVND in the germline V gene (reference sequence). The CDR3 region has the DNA TGTGCCAGTTCCCCCCCTGGGACTAGCGGGGGAGGGGGGCAGTTCTTC. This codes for CASSPPGTSGGGGQFF.

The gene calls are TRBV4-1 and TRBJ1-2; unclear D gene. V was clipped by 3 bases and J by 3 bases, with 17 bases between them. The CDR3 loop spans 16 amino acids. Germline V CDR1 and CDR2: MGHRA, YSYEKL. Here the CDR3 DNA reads TGCGCCAGCAGCCAGGGATCGACACTAGATGACTATGGCTACACCTTC. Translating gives CASSQGSTLDDYGYTF.

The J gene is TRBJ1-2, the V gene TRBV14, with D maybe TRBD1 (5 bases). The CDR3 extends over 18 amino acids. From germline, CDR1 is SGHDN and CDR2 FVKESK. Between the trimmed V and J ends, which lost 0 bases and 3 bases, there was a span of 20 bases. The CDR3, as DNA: TGTGCCAGCAGCCAAGATCAACTGTCAGGGTTCCGTGACTATGGCTACACCTTC. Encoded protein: CASSQDQLSGFRDYGYTF.

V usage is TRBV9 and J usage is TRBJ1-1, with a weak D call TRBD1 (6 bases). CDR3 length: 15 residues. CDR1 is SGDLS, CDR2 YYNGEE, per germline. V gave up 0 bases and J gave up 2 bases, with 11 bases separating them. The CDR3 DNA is TGTGCCAGCAGCGTAGGAAAAGGGGGAAACACTGAAGCTTTCTTT. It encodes CASSVGKGGNTEAFF. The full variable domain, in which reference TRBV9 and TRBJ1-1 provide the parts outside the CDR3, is DSGVTQTPKHLITATGQRVTLRCSPRSGDLSVYWYQQSLDQGLQFLIQYYNGEERAKGNILERFSAQQFPDLHSELNLSSLELGDSALYFCASSVGKGGNTEAFFGQGTRLTVV.

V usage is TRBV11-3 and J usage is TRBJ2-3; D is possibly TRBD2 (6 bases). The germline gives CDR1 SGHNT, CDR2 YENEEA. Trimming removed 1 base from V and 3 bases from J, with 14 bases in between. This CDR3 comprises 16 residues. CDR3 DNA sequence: TGTGCCAGCAGCTTAGGAGGCCGCGGGATAACAGATACGCAGTATTTT. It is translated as CASSLGGRGITDTQYF.

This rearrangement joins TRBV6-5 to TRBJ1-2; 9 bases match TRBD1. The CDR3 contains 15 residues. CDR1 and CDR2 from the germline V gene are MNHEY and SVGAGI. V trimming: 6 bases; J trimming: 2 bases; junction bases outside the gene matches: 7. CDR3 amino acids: CASRGQGSGNYGYTF. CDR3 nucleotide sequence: TGTGCCAGCAGGGGACAGGGTTCGGGGAACTATGGCTACACCTTC.

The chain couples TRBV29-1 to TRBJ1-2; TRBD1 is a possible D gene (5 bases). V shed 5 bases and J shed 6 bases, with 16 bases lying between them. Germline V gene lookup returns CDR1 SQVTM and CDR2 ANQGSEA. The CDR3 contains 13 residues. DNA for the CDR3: TGCAGCGTTTCCCGTCAGAGAGGGGATGGCTACACCTTC. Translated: CSVSRQRGDGYTF.

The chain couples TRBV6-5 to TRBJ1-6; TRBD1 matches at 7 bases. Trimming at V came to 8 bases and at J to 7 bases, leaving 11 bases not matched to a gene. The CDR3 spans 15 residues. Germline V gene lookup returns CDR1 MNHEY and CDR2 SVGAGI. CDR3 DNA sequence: TGTGCCAGCCACAGGGGAAGGGGCTTAAATTCACCCCTCCACTTT. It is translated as CASHRGRGLNSPLHF.

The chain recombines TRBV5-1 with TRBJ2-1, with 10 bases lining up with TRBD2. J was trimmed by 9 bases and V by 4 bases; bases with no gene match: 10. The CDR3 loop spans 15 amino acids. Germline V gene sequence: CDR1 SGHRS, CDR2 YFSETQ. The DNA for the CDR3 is TGCGCCAGCAGCCTATATAGCGGGGGGTCGAGTGAGCAGTTCTTC. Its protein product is CASSLYSGGSSEQFF.

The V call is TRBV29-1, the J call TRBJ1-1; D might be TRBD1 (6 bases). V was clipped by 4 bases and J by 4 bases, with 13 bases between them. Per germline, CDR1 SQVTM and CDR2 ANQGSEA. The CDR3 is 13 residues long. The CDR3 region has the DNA TGCAGCGTTGCCTGGAGAGGGGGCACTGAAGCTTTCTTT. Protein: CSVAWRGGTEAFF.

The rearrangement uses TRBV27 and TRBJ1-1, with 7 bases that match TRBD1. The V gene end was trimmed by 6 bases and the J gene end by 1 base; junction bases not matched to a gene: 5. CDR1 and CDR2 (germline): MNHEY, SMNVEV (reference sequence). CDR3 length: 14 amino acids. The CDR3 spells CASSPDRTNTEAFF. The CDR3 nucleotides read TGTGCCAGCAGCCCGGACAGGACGAACACTGAAGCTTTCTTT.

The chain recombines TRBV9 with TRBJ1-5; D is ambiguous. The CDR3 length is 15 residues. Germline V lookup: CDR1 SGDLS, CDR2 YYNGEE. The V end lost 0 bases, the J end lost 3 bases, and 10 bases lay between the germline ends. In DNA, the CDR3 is TGTGCCAGCAGCGTAGGCAGCCAACTCAATCAGCCCCAGCATTTT. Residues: CASSVGSQLNQPQHF.

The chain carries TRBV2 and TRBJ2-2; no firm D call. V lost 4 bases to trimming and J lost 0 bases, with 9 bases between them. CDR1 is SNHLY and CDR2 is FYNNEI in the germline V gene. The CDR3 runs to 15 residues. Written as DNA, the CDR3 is TGTGCCAGCAGTGTGGATAATGCGAACACCGGGGAGCTGTTTTTT. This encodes CASSVDNANTGELFF.

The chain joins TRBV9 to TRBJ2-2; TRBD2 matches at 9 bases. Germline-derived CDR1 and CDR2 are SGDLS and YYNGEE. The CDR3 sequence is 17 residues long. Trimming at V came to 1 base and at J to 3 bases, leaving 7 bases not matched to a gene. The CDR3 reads CASSVFGLAGDTGELFF. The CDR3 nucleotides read TGTGCCAGCAGCGTATTTGGGTTAGCGGGGGACACCGGGGAGCTGTTTTTT.

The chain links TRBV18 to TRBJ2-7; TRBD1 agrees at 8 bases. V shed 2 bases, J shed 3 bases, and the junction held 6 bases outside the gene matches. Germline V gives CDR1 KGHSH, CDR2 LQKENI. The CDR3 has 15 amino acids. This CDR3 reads CASSPAGGHIYEQYF. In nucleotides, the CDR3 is TGTGCCAGCTCACCAGCAGGGGGCCATATCTACGAGCAGTACTTC.

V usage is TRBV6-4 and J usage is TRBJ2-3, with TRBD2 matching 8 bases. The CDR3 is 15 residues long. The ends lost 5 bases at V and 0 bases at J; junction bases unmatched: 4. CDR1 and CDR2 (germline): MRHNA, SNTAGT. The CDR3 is CASSPGTSSTDTQYF. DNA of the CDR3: TGTGCCAGCAGTCCCGGGACTAGTAGCACAGATACGCAGTATTTT.

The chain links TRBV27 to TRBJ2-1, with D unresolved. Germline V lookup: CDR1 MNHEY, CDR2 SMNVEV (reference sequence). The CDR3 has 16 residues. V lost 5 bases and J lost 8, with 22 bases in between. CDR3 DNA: TGTGCCAGCAGTCTGCGGCCAGTCAAGATGGACCATGAGCAGTTCTTC. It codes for CASSLRPVKMDHEQFF.

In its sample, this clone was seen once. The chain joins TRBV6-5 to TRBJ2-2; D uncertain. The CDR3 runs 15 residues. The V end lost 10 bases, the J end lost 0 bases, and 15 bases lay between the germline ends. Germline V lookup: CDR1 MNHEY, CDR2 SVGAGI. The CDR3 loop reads CAIPKGTPNTGELFF. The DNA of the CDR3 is TGTGCCATACCCAAGGGCACCCCGAACACCGGGGAGCTGTTTTTT.

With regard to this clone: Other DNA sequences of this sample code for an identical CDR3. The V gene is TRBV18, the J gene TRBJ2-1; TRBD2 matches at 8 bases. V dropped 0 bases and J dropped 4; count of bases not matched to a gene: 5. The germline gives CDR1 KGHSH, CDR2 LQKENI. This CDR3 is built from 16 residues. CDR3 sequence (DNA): TGTGCCAGCTCACCACCGGCGAGCGGGGGATACAATGAGCAGTTCTTC. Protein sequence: CASSPPASGGYNEQFF.